Presented here are 25 T cell receptor beta chains from one specimen sequenced in a study of cytomegalovirus exposure and HLA in healthy donors. Profiling relied on immunoSEQ multiplex PCR, and the TCRdb table lists in-frame clones only, not all of them. The sample consists of 330,000 or so clones, roughly 88% of them appearing once. The material sequenced was PBMCs. These receptors all come from a young woman in good health and CMV-seronegative.

The V and J genes are TRBV27 and TRBJ1-1; 8 nucleotides line up with TRBD1. V was clipped by 6 bases and J by 6 bases; unmatched bases: 9. Germline CDR1 and CDR2: MNHEY and SMNVEV (reference sequence). This CDR3 region has 14 residues. CDR3 DNA: TGTGCCAGCAGAGAGACAGGGGTGTTTTCTGAAGCTTTCTTT. This translates into CASRETGVFSEAFF.

The CDR3 region has the DNA TGTGCCAGCAGCTACTTGAGACTAGCGGGATTTAAAGGAGATACGCAGTATTTT. The encoded protein is CASSYLRLAGFKGDTQYF. This chain connects TRBV7-9 to TRBJ2-3, with 11 bases that match TRBD2. The germline gives CDR1 SEHNR, CDR2 FQNEAQ (reference sequence). The CDR3 is made up of 18 amino acids. With 4 bases clipped from V and 5 bases from J, the junction kept 14 bases outside the gene matches.

The chain joins TRBV28 to TRBJ1-2, with 7 bases fitting TRBD1. This CDR3 contains 14 residues. Unmatched junction bases numbered 13, after V lost 11 bases and J lost 4 bases. The V gene's germline CDR1 is MDHEN and CDR2 SYDVKM. CDR3 amino acids: CASTQGQLSYGYTF. Written as DNA, the CDR3 is TGTGCCTCTACGCAGGGACAGCTGAGCTATGGCTACACCTTC.

In its sample, this clone was seen a few times. The V call is TRBV5-4, the J call TRBJ1-1; 10 bases are a match to TRBD1. This CDR3 is 12 amino acids long. With 6 bases clipped from V and 6 bases from J, the junction kept 2 bases outside the gene matches. Germline V gives CDR1 SGHNT, CDR2 YYREEE (reference sequence). CDR3 DNA: TGTGCCAGCAACGGACAGGGGGCTGAAGCTTTCTTT. Translating gives CASNGQGAEAFF.

The chain couples TRBV5-1 to TRBJ2-7; 12 nucleotides agree with TRBD2. Germline CDR1 SGHRS, CDR2 YFSETQ. Germline trimming cut 4 bases from V and 6 bases from J; bases unmatched to any gene: 5. The CDR3 is made up of 14 amino acids. The CDR3, as DNA: TGCGCCAGCAGCCTAGCGGGAGGGGGTAGCGAGCAGTACTTC. It codes for CASSLAGGGSEQYF.

This chain joins TRBV27 and TRBJ2-2; TRBD1 is a possible D gene (5 bases). From germline, CDR1 is MNHEY and CDR2 SMNVEV (reference sequence). V was cut by 8 bases and J by 2 bases, with 12 bases left in between. The CDR3 extends over 14 amino acids. CDR3 amino acids: CASLLRVNTGELFF. The CDR3 DNA is TGTGCCAGCCTCCTCAGGGTAAACACCGGGGAGCTGTTTTTT.

This chain uses TRBV5-6 with TRBJ2-5, with TRBD1 matching 9 bases. The CDR3 length is 13 residues. The V gene end was trimmed by 3 bases and the J gene end by 5 bases; junction bases not matched to a gene: 2. The germline V gene encodes CDR1 SGHDT and CDR2 YYEEEE. As DNA, the CDR3 is TGTGCCAGCAGCTGGACAGGGGAGGAGACCCAGTACTTC. It yields the protein CASSWTGEETQYF.

The chain combines TRBV4-2 with TRBJ2-5; possibly TRBD1 for D (5 bases). The CDR3 length is 14 residues. Trimming removed 3 bases at V and 5 bases at J, with 13 bases between. Per the germline V gene, CDR1 is LGHNA and CDR2 is YNFKEQ. The CDR3 coding sequence is TGTGCCAGCAGCCATCCCAGGGCGCGGGAGACCCAGTACTTC. Translating it yields CASSHPRARETQYF.

V usage is TRBV4-2 and J usage is TRBJ2-7, with D perhaps TRBD1 (5 bases). There are 15 residues in the CDR3. The germline V gene encodes CDR1 LGHNA and CDR2 YNFKEQ. V lost 0 bases, J lost 4 bases, and 13 bases lay in between. Here the CDR3 DNA reads TGTGCCAGCAGCCAAGAACTTGCCAGGGCATACGAGCAGTACTTC. Its protein product is CASSQELARAYEQYF.

This clone showed up just once. This chain joins TRBV5-4 and TRBJ2-7, with D possibly TRBD1 on 6 matching bases. Germline CDR1 is SGHNT and CDR2 is YYREEE (reference sequence). This CDR3 has 15 residues. The ends were cut back, 4 bases at V and 7 bases at J, with 21 bases in the middle. CDR3 residues: CASSPQNPTGSEQYF. As DNA, the CDR3 is TGTGCCAGCAGCCCCCAGAACCCCACAGGGAGTGAGCAGTACTTC. The entire variable domain, with the rest obtained from reference TRBV5-4 and TRBJ2-7, is as follows: ETGVTQSPTHLIKTRGQQVTLRCSSQSGHNTVSWYQQALGQGPQFIFQYYREEENGRGNFPPRFSGLQFPNYSSELNVNALELDDSALYLCASSPQNPTGSEQYFGPGTRLTVT.

This chain connects TRBV4-1 to TRBJ2-3; 11 nucleotides align to TRBD1. The CDR3 sequence is 15 residues long. Germline CDR1 MGHRA, CDR2 YSYEKL. Germline trimming cut 4 bases from V and 5 bases from J; bases unmatched to any gene: 5. The CDR3 DNA reads TGCGCCAGCAGCCCTGGACAGGGGGCTGGAGATACGCAGTATTTT. Its protein is CASSPGQGAGDTQYF.

The chain couples TRBV5-1 to TRBJ2-3; TRBD1 matches at 9 bases. CDR1 is SGHRS, CDR2 YFSETQ, per germline. With V trimmed by 2 bases and J by 5 bases, 3 bases remained unmatched. CDR3 length equals 14 residues. Written as DNA, the CDR3 is TGCGCCAGCAGCTTACAGGGGGCCGGAGATACGCAGTATTTT. Translation: CASSLQGAGDTQYF.

The V call is TRBV4-1, the J call TRBJ1-2, with a tentative D call TRBD1 (5 bases). Trimming pared 3 bases from V and 1 base from J, leaving 9 bases between. The CDR3 loop spans 14 amino acids. Germline CDR1 and CDR2: MGHRA and YSYEKL. The CDR3 here is CASSQTDSNYGYTF. The DNA of the CDR3 is TGCGCCAGCAGCCAGACTGACAGTAACTATGGCTACACCTTC.

The gene calls are TRBV6-1 and TRBJ2-1; 9 positions match TRBD2. Trimming removed 3 bases from V and 7 bases from J; junction bases left unmatched: 7. Germline lookup yields CDR1 MNHNS and CDR2 SASEGT. This CDR3 spans 15 amino acids. The CDR3 DNA reads TGTGCCAGCAGTGAGATAGCGGGAGCTAATAATGAGCAGTTCTTC. Protein: CASSEIAGANNEQFF.

The chain has TRBV2 and TRBJ2-7; D unresolved. The CDR3 covers 15 residues. CDR1 is SNHLY and CDR2 is FYNNEI in the germline V gene. Trimming pared 5 bases from V and 0 bases from J, leaving 14 bases between. DNA for the CDR3: TGTGCCAGCAGTAAATACAGTATTTCCTCCTACGAGCAGTACTTC. It yields the protein CASSKYSISSYEQYF. Drawing the rest from reference TRBV2 and TRBJ2-7, the complete variable domain is EPEVTQTPSHQVTQMGQEVILRCVPISNHLYFYWYRQILGQKVEFLVSFYNNEISEKSEIFDDQFSVERPDGSNFTLKIRSTKLEDSAMYFCASSKYSISSYEQYFGPGTRLTVT.

J is TRBJ2-6 and V is TRBV10-2, with TRBD1 identical over 7 bases. There are 14 residues in the CDR3. V was pared by 10 bases and J by 2 bases, with 5 bases of the junction left unmatched. The germline CDR1 and CDR2 sequences are WSHSY and SAAADI. DNA for the CDR3: TGCGCCACCTCGACAGGGACTGGGGCCAACGTCCTGACTTTC. This encodes CATSTGTGANVLTF.

This chain connects TRBV9 to TRBJ2-3; possibly TRBD2 for D (5 bases). Germline-derived CDR1 and CDR2 are SGDLS and YYNGEE. V lost 5 bases and J lost 2, with 21 bases in between. The CDR3 runs to 17 residues. The CDR3 DNA is TGTGCCAGCAGTGGGATGGGTCTAGCCTGGTTCACAGATACGCAGTATTTT. It is translated as CASSGMGLAWFTDTQYF.

The chain uses TRBV6-5 and TRBJ1-4; 10 bases match TRBD1. This CDR3 contains 15 residues. CDR1 is MNHEY and CDR2 is SVGAGI in the germline V gene. The junction had 9 bases not matched to a gene; V was cut back by 6 bases and J by 8 bases. In nucleotides, the CDR3 is TGTGCCAGCAGGCCCGACAGGGGGCGTGGGGAAAAACTGTTTTTT. It specifies CASRPDRGRGEKLFF.

The chain couples TRBV7-9 to TRBJ1-1; D remains unclear. There are 13 residues in the CDR3. Germline values: CDR1 SEHNR, CDR2 FQNEAQ (reference sequence). Trimming shortened V by 6 bases and J by 3 bases, and 11 bases separated the two germline ends. This CDR3 reads CASRGSGDTEAFF. In DNA form, the CDR3 reads TGTGCCAGCAGGGGATCGGGAGACACTGAAGCTTTCTTT.

This chain joins TRBV10-3 and TRBJ2-7, with a weak D call TRBD1 (6 bases). The CDR3 length is 13 residues. The V end lost 4 bases, the J end lost 3 bases, and 10 bases lay between the germline ends. CDR1 is ENHRY, CDR2 SYGVKD, per germline. The CDR3: CAISGTGNYEQYF. Written as DNA, the CDR3 is TGTGCCATCAGTGGAACAGGGAACTACGAGCAGTACTTC.

The chain uses TRBV5-1 and TRBJ2-1, with D maybe TRBD2 (5 bases). In germline, CDR1 is SGHRS, CDR2 YFSETQ. V lost 4 bases, J lost 7 bases, and 6 bases lay in between. The CDR3 totals 11 residues. CDR3 amino acids: CASSEGNEQFF. The CDR3 coding sequence is TGCGCCAGCAGCGAGGGAAATGAGCAGTTCTTC.

This chain uses TRBV2 with TRBJ1-1; D possibly corresponds to TRBD1 (6 bases). The CDR3 loop spans 18 amino acids. Germline CDR1 is SNHLY and CDR2 is FYNNEI. The V end lost 7 bases, the J end lost 4 bases, and 28 bases lay between the germline ends. The CDR3 coding sequence is TGTGCCAGCATTCGAAACCCCCAGGGGCTAAATCTTATCACTGAAGCTTTCTTT. Residues: CASIRNPQGLNLITEAFF.

This chain uses TRBV29-1 with TRBJ1-1, with a possible D match to TRBD1 (5 bases). Germline assignment: CDR1 SQVTM and CDR2 ANQGSEA. V lost 4 bases to trimming and J lost 1 base, with 19 bases between them. This CDR3 spans 16 amino acids. CDR3 sequence reads: CSVVPPAGPTNTEAFF. The CDR3 bases are TGCAGCGTTGTCCCTCCGGCAGGGCCGACGAACACTGAAGCTTTCTTT.

The V call is TRBV10-3, the J call TRBJ1-2; TRBD1 matches at 7 bases. With 0 bases clipped from V and 1 base from J, the junction kept 2 bases outside the gene matches. Germline-derived CDR1 and CDR2 are ENHRY and SYGVKD. The CDR3 totals 15 residues. For the CDR3, the DNA is TGTGCCATCAGTGAGTCGGGGACAGATAACTATGGCTACACCTTC. It is translated as CAISESGTDNYGYTF.

This clone has a handful of counts. The chain's CDR3 is CASSGTGIQETQYF. CDR3 sequence (DNA): TGTGCCAGCAGCGGGACAGGGATCCAAGAGACCCAGTACTTC. This chain uses TRBV9 with TRBJ2-5; 8 nucleotides agree with TRBD1. This CDR3 has 14 amino acids. V gave up 3 bases and J gave up 1 base; unmatched junction bases: 2. CDR1 is SGDLS and CDR2 is YYNGEE in the germline V gene.